The clone carrying this T cell receptor beta chain was counted between two and nine times. This specimen comes from a study of T-cell memory formation after mild COVID-19. Study in general: The TCR clusters were mostly specific to one donor.

TCRdb called the 5' RACE reads again in MiXCR, with one record for every CDR3 protein. The sample includes roughly 170,000 distinct CDR3 sequences, 20% to 25% of them seen just once. Germline V gene sequence: CDR1 ENHRY, CDR2 SYGVKD. Between the trimmed V and J ends, which lost 5 bases and 1 base, there was a span of 18 bases. The CDR3 runs 16 residues. The TCR sequence derives from an adult woman who had mild COVID-19 (a few samples of this study predate the infection). Cell type and time point are not known. What was sequenced was PBMCs or a T cell subset sorted from them (not recorded which). This rearrangement joins TRBV10-3 to TRBJ2-7; D may be TRBD1 (6 bases). CDR3 protein: CAISLGGLGESYEQYF. CDR3 in DNA: TGTGCCATCAGTTTAGGGGGTCTCGGGGAATCCTACGAGCAGTACTTC.